Listed below are T cell receptor beta chains from one sample, sequenced in a study of blood T cell repertoires in COVID-19. Assay: immunoSEQ multiplex PCR; the TCRdb copy retains only in-frame clones and omits some. Of over 85,000 clones in the sample, 88% were seen once. The sequenced sample was peripheral blood. The receptors originated from a woman older than 75 with active COVID-19. Each CDR3 is given without its conserved first and last residue. Each record gives: V gene, J gene, CDR3 protein.

TRBV10-3,TRBJ2-7,AISESNGLRGEQY
TRBV5-1,TRBJ2-7,ASSLGGGGGLSYEQY
TRBV4-1,TRBJ2-5,ASSQDQGRGTQY
TRBV7-2,TRBJ2-5,ASSRQAGGSKQETQY
TRBV19,TRBJ2-7,ASSPGLYEQY
TRBV18,TRBJ2-3,ASSISGTTTDTQY
TRBV21-1,TRBJ2-7,ASSSRGGKYEQY
TRBV5-1,TRBJ2-1,ASSLGGAASEQF
TRBV5-4,TRBJ2-3,ASSFGREVPGNTQY
TRBV3-1/TRBV3-2,TRBJ1-1,ASSLRNTEAF
TRBV9,TRBJ1-6,ASSVTTANSPLH
TRBV27,TRBJ2-7,ASSLGTVLDEQY
TRBV5-1,TRBJ2-1,ASGGQGSGGFEQF